Listed below are T cell receptor beta chains from one sample, sequenced in a study of patients and donors after allogeneic stem cell transplantation. MiXCR was run by TCRdb on the RT-PCR reads, yielding one entry per CDR3 protein. The repertoire includes 900,000 to 1,000,000 distinct CDR3 sequences, 15% to 20% of them detected once, and 6% sits in the top ten. Specimen: blood, either unsorted or a sorted T cell fraction (not recorded which). The source is a human donor who was either an allogeneic HSCT recipient or a stem cell or donor lymphocyte infusion donor (not recorded which). It is not recorded whose cells these are; they may come from a transplant donor. Each CDR3 is given with its conserved first and last residue. Each record gives: clone size, CDR3 length, J gene, D gene, V gene, CDR3 DNA, CDR3 protein. The D gene is left open where the match is weak. Not every row has a clone size; where given, it reads once, few, many or a size class.

- | 14 | TRBJ1-2 | - | TRBV24-1 | TGTGCCACCAGTACACCCCGACGGAACTATGGCTACACCTTC | CATSTPRRNYGYTF
few | 13 | TRBJ2-5 | - | TRBV5-6 | TGTGCCAGCACCGAGACTAGTCGGCAGACCCAGTACTTC | CASTETSRQTQYF
few | 15 | TRBJ2-7 | TRBD2 | TRBV4-1 | TGCGCCAGCAGCGGCGATAGCGGGAGAACCTACGAGCAGTACTTC | CASSGDSGRTYEQYF
- | 14 | TRBJ2-5 | - | TRBV7-9 | TGTGCCAGCAGCTTAGTGGGGGGCACAGAGACCCAGTACTTC | CASSLVGGTETQYF
- | 13 | TRBJ2-1 | - | TRBV5-1 | TGCGCCAGCAGCTTGGTAGGGGCCGATGAGCAGTTCTTC | CASSLVGADEQFF
few | 17 | TRBJ2-1 | - | TRBV18 | TGTGCCAGCTCGTCTACCCCTGGGGGTAGCTCCTACAATGAGCAGTTCTTC | CASSSTPGGSSYNEQFF
few | 13 | TRBJ1-6 | - | TRBV5-1 | TGCGCCAGCAGGCTGGGCTGGGATTCACCCCTCCACTTT | CASRLGWDSPLHF
- | 14 | TRBJ1-1 | TRBD1 | TRBV3-1 | TGTGCCAGCAGCCTGCCGGGACAGGGCAATGAAGCTTTCTTT | CASSLPGQGNEAFF
- | 14 | TRBJ1-1 | - | TRBV5-6 | TGTGCCAGCAGCGGAATACAGGGTGACACTGAAGCTTTCTTT | CASSGIQGDTEAFF
few | 15 | TRBJ2-5 | TRBD1 | TRBV7-8 | TGTGCCAGCAGTCGGGACAGACAAAATCAAGAGACCCAGTACTTC | CASSRDRQNQETQYF